This passage covers 26 T cell receptor beta chains from one sample sequenced in a study of cytomegalovirus exposure and HLA in healthy donors. PCR employed 60 Vbeta and 13 Jbeta primers. The assay was immunoSEQ multiplex PCR, and TCRdb's table has in-frame clones only and misses some. Among over 120,000 clones listed, approximately 80% were seen once. The sample consisted of PBMCs. Every receptor here comes from a woman in her late teens or twenties in good health and CMV-seropositive.

The rearrangement uses TRBV9 and TRBJ2-5; 11 bases match TRBD2. This CDR3 is built from 16 residues. V dropped 0 bases and J dropped 5; count of bases not matched to a gene: 6. The germline gives CDR1 SGDLS, CDR2 YYNGEE. CDR3 DNA sequence: TGTGCCAGCAGCGTAGATAGCGGGGGGGCCGGGGAGACCCAGTACTTC. Protein: CASSVDSGGAGETQYF.

The chain combines TRBV5-6 with TRBJ2-7; TRBD1 might be the D (6 bases). Germline loops: CDR1 SGHDT, CDR2 YYEEEE. The V end lost 4 bases, the J end lost 9 bases, and 14 bases lay between the germline ends. The CDR3 sequence is 12 residues long. As DNA, the CDR3 is TGTGCCAGCAGCCTCGGGACAAAGGGGCAGTACTTC. This sequence encodes CASSLGTKGQYF.

The CDR3 protein is CASSLAGGRYNEQFF. As DNA, the CDR3 is TGTGCCAGCAGCTTAGCGGGGGGGAGATACAATGAGCAGTTCTTC. The chain recombines TRBV7-2 with TRBJ2-1, with TRBD2 matching over 7 bases. Germline V gene lookup returns CDR1 SGHTA and CDR2 FQGNSA. This CDR3 is 15 amino acids long. Trimming took 0 bases from V and 4 from J; bases not matched to a gene: 3.

This chain joins TRBV2 and TRBJ1-6, with a tentative D call TRBD1 (5 bases). The CDR3 sequence is 13 residues long. Germline V lookup: CDR1 SNHLY, CDR2 FYNNEI. V lost 6 bases and J lost 8, with 11 bases in between. The CDR3 DNA reads as TGTGCCAGCAGGGGGGAGCGGGATTCACCCCTCCACTTT. Its translation: CASRGERDSPLHF.

The chain has TRBV28 and TRBJ2-3; 7 bases fit TRBD1. The CDR3 runs to 15 residues. CDR1 is MDHEN and CDR2 is SYDVKM in the germline V gene. V was pared by 7 bases and J by 5 bases, with 12 bases of the junction left unmatched. The CDR3 loop reads CASTPSAQGRDTQYF. The CDR3 DNA reads as TGTGCCAGCACCCCGAGCGCACAGGGGCGAGATACGCAGTATTTT. The whole variable domain, remainder taken from reference TRBV28 and TRBJ2-3, is DVKVTQSSRYLVKRTGEKVFLECVQDMDHENMFWYRQDPGLGLRLIYFSYDVKMKEKGDIPEGYSVSREKKERFSLILESASTNQTSMYLCASTPSAQGRDTQYFGPGTRLTVL.

The rearrangement joins TRBV7-2 to TRBJ1-4; 9 nucleotides align to TRBD1. Germline V lookup: CDR1 SGHTA, CDR2 FQGNSA. The CDR3 contains 15 residues. The junction had 1 base not matched to a gene; V was cut back by 0 bases and J by 5 bases. The CDR3 loop reads CASSLAGTGNEKLFF. The DNA for the CDR3 is TGTGCCAGCAGCTTAGCCGGGACAGGGAATGAAAAACTGTTTTTT.

This clone was counted only a few times. J is TRBJ2-7 and V is TRBV7-2; 8 nucleotides match TRBD2. V gave up 1 base and J gave up 6 bases; unmatched junction bases: 11. The germline gives CDR1 SGHTA, CDR2 FQGNSA. This CDR3 region has 16 residues. DNA for the CDR3: TGTGCCAGCAGCTTAGAGGCGGGGGGCCCTGGTGCCGAGCAGTACTTC. It yields the protein CASSLEAGGPGAEQYF.

The rearrangement joins TRBV30 to TRBJ1-1; a weak D match, TRBD1 (5 bases). Trimming shortened V by 3 bases and J by 9 bases, and 14 bases separated the two germline ends. The CDR3 has 12 residues. Germline CDR1 GTSNPN, CDR2 SVGIG (reference sequence). Here the CDR3 reads CAWSRRQQKAFF. The CDR3 bases are TGTGCCTGGAGCCGTAGACAGCAAAAAGCTTTCTTT.

V gene TRBV5-1 combines with J gene TRBJ2-3, with D possibly matching TRBD2 (6 bases). In germline, CDR1 is SGHRS, CDR2 YFSETQ. This CDR3 has 15 amino acids. With 4 bases removed from V and 1 base from J, the gap between germline ends came to 13 bases. The CDR3 loop reads CASSRLGIGTDTQYF. The CDR3 bases are TGCGCCAGCAGCCGACTAGGTATCGGCACAGATACGCAGTATTTT.

This rearrangement joins TRBV7-6 to TRBJ2-1; the D gene is possibly TRBD1 (6 bases). The CDR3 spans 15 residues. V was cut by 5 bases and J by 4 bases, with 15 bases left in between. The germline gives CDR1 SGHVS, CDR2 FNYEAQ. The CDR3 loop is CASSQEPGAYNEQFF. The DNA for the CDR3 is TGTGCCAGCAGCCAGGAGCCAGGGGCGTACAATGAGCAGTTCTTC. Based on the CDR3 plus reference TRBV7-6 and TRBJ2-1, the full variable domain is GAGVSQSPRYKVTKRGQDVALRCDPISGHVSLYWYRQALGQGPEFLTYFNYEAQQDKSGLPNDRFSAERPEGSISTLTIQRTEQRDSAMYRCASSQEPGAYNEQFFGPGTRLTVL.

The chain recombines TRBV27 with TRBJ2-7, with 7 bases that match TRBD1. Looked up from germline, CDR1 is MNHEY and CDR2 is SMNVEV (reference sequence). There are 15 residues in the CDR3. V lost 7 bases and J lost 5; bases outside the gene matches: 14. The CDR3, as DNA: TGTGCCAGCAAGGGACGGGCGACAGGGAGCCACGAGCAGTACTTC. Translating gives CASKGRATGSHEQYF.

V and J are TRBV19 and TRBJ2-5, with 7 bases that match TRBD1. Germline lookup yields CDR1 LNHDA and CDR2 SQIVND (reference sequence). This CDR3 region has 14 residues. The trim removed 5 bases at V and 1 base at J, leaving 4 bases unmatched. CDR3 DNA sequence: TGTGCCAGTAGTCCGGGGACAGCCCAAGAGACCCAGTACTTC. Translating gives CASSPGTAQETQYF.

V gene TRBV2 combines with J gene TRBJ2-7; D possibly corresponds to TRBD2 (5 bases). This CDR3 is built from 15 residues. Germline V CDR1 and CDR2: SNHLY, FYNNEI. Trimming removed 0 bases at V and 7 bases at J, with 16 bases between. The CDR3 region is CASSEARAGHGEQYF. Written as DNA, the CDR3 is TGTGCCAGCAGTGAAGCGAGGGCAGGCCACGGAGAGCAGTACTTC.

The chain employs TRBV6-6 and TRBJ2-6; 8 positions agree with TRBD1. V lost 8 bases and J lost 4; bases outside the gene matches: 7. Germline CDR1 MNHNY, CDR2 SVGAGI (reference sequence). The CDR3 extends over 15 amino acids. CDR3 coding DNA: TGTGCCAGCTCCGGACAGGGCGACGGGGCCAACGTCCTGACTTTC. This translates into CASSGQGDGANVLTF.

This rearrangement joins TRBV9 to TRBJ1-6; D ambiguous. Trimming took off 0 bases at V and 9 bases at J, with 13 bases between the two ends. The CDR3 is 15 amino acids. Germline V CDR1 and CDR2: SGDLS, YYNGEE. CDR3 sequence: CASSVAQTYGSPLHF. The DNA of the CDR3 is TGTGCCAGCAGCGTAGCCCAGACATATGGTTCACCCCTCCACTTT.

The chain has TRBV6-1 and TRBJ2-5; 9 bases line up with TRBD2. The end of the DNA is better explained by TRBJ2-7, so the J call may be wrong. The CDR3 has 13 residues. Per the germline V gene, CDR1 is MNHNS and CDR2 is SASEGT. The CDR3 is CALGRAGGPEQYF. CDR3 in DNA: TGTGCCCTAGGGCGGGCGGGGGGGCCCGAGCAGTACTTC.

In its sample, this clone was seen a few times. The chain combines TRBV2 with TRBJ2-2; D might be TRBD1 (6 bases). Germline V gives CDR1 SNHLY, CDR2 FYNNEI. This CDR3 spans 15 amino acids. V was clipped by 3 bases and J by 0 bases, with 8 bases between them. This CDR3 reads CASSEDSANTGELFF. The CDR3 region has the DNA TGTGCCAGCAGTGAGGACAGCGCGAACACCGGGGAGCTGTTTTTT.

V is TRBV6-1 and J is TRBJ2-3; 13 bases fit TRBD2. Germline CDR1 and CDR2: MNHNS and SASEGT. The CDR3 contains 16 residues. The V segment lost 8 bases and the J segment 0 bases; nucleotides outside the gene matches: 5. The CDR3 DNA is TGTGCCAGCGGTGGACTAGCGGGGGTTAGCACAGATACGCAGTATTTT. Its translation: CASGGLAGVSTDTQYF.

This chain joins TRBV28 and TRBJ1-1; no definite D call. V lost 6 bases and J 3 bases, leaving 11 bases between the germline ends. The CDR3 consists of 13 residues. CDR1 is MDHEN, CDR2 SYDVKM, per germline. CDR3 residues: CASSTVLDTEAFF. In DNA form, the CDR3 reads TGTGCCAGCAGCACGGTTCTGGACACTGAAGCTTTCTTT.

Only one count was recorded for this clone. V is TRBV6-5 and J is TRBJ1-3; D ambiguous. Germline V gene data show CDR1 as MNHEY and CDR2 as SVGAGI. Between the trimmed V and J ends, which lost 0 bases and 3 bases, there was a span of 6 bases. CDR3 length equals 14 residues. Here the CDR3 reads CASSYSQLGNTIYF. CDR3 DNA: TGTGCCAGCAGTTACTCCCAACTTGGAAACACCATATATTTT.

This rearrangement joins TRBV6-1 to TRBJ2-3, with a tentative D call TRBD1 (5 bases). This CDR3 has 15 residues. V lost 0 bases to trimming and J lost 6 bases, with 13 bases between them. Germline loops: CDR1 MNHNS, CDR2 SASEGT. The DNA of the CDR3 is TGTGCCAGCAGTGAAGCGCCAGGGTGGGGCGATACGCAGTATTTT. Protein product: CASSEAPGWGDTQYF.

This clone was seen only once. The chain has TRBV4-2 and TRBJ1-4; 9 nucleotides agree with TRBD1. Trimming removed 1 base from V and 4 bases from J; junction bases left unmatched: 13. This CDR3 has 19 residues. Germline V gene sequence: CDR1 LGHNA, CDR2 YNFKEQ. The CDR3 reads CASSQGRGTGQVINEKLFF. CDR3 nucleotides: TGTGCCAGCAGCCAAGGGAGAGGGACAGGGCAGGTTATTAATGAAAAACTGTTTTTT.

This clone was recorded once. The genes are TRBV4-3 and TRBJ2-5; possibly TRBD1 for D (5 bases). This CDR3 is 17 amino acids long. V was cut by 4 bases and J by 2 bases, with 20 bases left in between. Germline lookup yields CDR1 LGHNA and CDR2 YSLEER. The CDR3 sequence is CASSLTNSGHSQETQYF. The CDR3 DNA follows: TGCGCCAGCAGCCTGACGAACTCAGGACACTCGCAAGAGACCCAGTACTTC.

The gene calls are TRBV10-3 and TRBJ1-1; D is uncertain. Trimming pared 3 bases from V and 3 bases from J, leaving 14 bases between. CDR3 length: 15 amino acids. Germline loops: CDR1 ENHRY, CDR2 SYGVKD. DNA of the CDR3: TGTGCCATCAGTGATAAGGGAGGGAAGGACACTGAAGCTTTCTTT. The encoded protein is CAISDKGGKDTEAFF.

The chain has TRBV6-5 and TRBJ2-2; 9 bases line up with TRBD1. CDR3 length: 15 amino acids. The germline CDR1 and CDR2 sequences are MNHEY and SVGAGI. V was pared by 5 bases and J by 10 bases, with 11 bases of the junction left unmatched. The CDR3, as DNA: TGTGCCAGCAGTCACTACGGGACAGGGCGTGTGGAGCTGTTTTTT. Translated: CASSHYGTGRVELFF.

This chain connects TRBV7-8 to TRBJ1-2, with a possible D match to TRBD1 (5 bases). This CDR3 contains 12 residues. Germline V CDR1 and CDR2: SGHVS, FQNEAQ. The V gene lost 3 bases and the J gene lost 4 bases, with 6 bases spanning the gap. The CDR3 region has the DNA TGTGCCAGCAGCTTTGACAGCTATGGCTACACCTTC. This codes for CASSFDSYGYTF.